This T cell receptor beta chain is drawn from a study of T-cell memory formation after mild COVID-19. The CDR3 extends over 14 amino acids. Via MiXCR, TCRdb re-called the 5' RACE reads, giving one row per CDR3 protein. The table shows 350,000 or so distinct CDR3 sequences, with under 15% occurring only once. This clonotype was detected a few times. This chain uses TRBV21-1 with TRBJ2-1. TRBV21-1 is an annotated pseudogene. The material sequenced was PBMCs or a T cell subset sorted from them (not recorded which). The sequence came from a young man who had mild COVID-19 (a few samples of this study predate the infection). Cell type and time point are not known. CDR3 sequence (DNA): TGTGCCAGACAGGAGGGGGGCCCCTACAATGAGCAGTTCTTC. It encodes CARQEGGPYNEQFF.